The subject of this entry is one T cell receptor (beta chain). The antigen is not known. This entry is derived from a study of blood T cells in healthy people across ages. Study-wide points: Comparison with aged donors showed that long-lived donors had more naive CD4+ cells and higher diversity.

Trimming cost V 2 bases and J 5 bases, with 13 bases left between them. Germline V gene lookup returns CDR1 SNHLY and CDR2 FYNNEI. The length of the CDR3 is 15 residues. Primers used in a second PCR of about 6 to 11 cycles were a sample-barcoded 5' primer and a J-beta primer mix. From the 5' RACE reads, TCRdb called clonotypes with MiXCR, one entry per CDR3 protein. The sample contains approximately 600,000 distinct CDR3 sequences, around 54% of which appear only once. Sequences were obtained from blood. This clonotype was sampled from a man aged 55 to 70 in good health. The V and J genes are TRBV2 and TRBJ2-1; maybe TRBD2 (6 bases). The CDR3 DNA reads TGTGCCAGCAGTGAATTCAGGACTATAAACAATGAGCAGTTCTTC. Translating gives CASSEFRTINNEQFF.